The rows below give T cell receptor beta chains drawn from one sample of a study of vaccination and CD4 T cells after COVID-19. TCRdb itself ran the PCR reads through MiXCR, one entry per CDR3 protein. There are about 40,000 distinct CDR3 sequences in the sample; approximately 40% occur only once, and 5.8% lies in the top ten. Sequenced here: CD4+ T cells from blood, sampled about 7 months after SARS-CoV-2 vaccination. These receptors came from a human donor who had recovered from COVID-19. Both conserved end residues are part of each CDR3. D genes are given only for firm matches.

V gene	J gene	D gene	CDR3 protein
TRBV2	TRBJ2-2	-	CASIKSLGDGELFF
TRBV7-9	TRBJ1-1	-	CASSPGYTEAFF
TRBV7-9	TRBJ2-7	TRBD2	CASSPIRGRGVYEQYF
TRBV6-1	TRBJ1-2	-	CASSPAVSNYGYTF
TRBV27	TRBJ2-7	TRBD2	CASSLFGREGYEQYF
TRBV7-2	TRBJ2-7	TRBD1	CASSRDRASYEQYF
TRBV7-2	TRBJ2-5	-	CASSLNTGRDGKTQYF
TRBV20-1	TRBJ1-5	-	CSARDYEFNQPQHF
TRBV27	TRBJ2-7	-	CASSLGRSYEQYF
TRBV7-2	TRBJ2-1	-	CASSLAARGNEQFF
TRBV6-2/TRBV6-3	TRBJ1-1	-	CASSYPGSSEAFF
TRBV12-3/TRBV12-4	TRBJ1-5	-	CASSFIGNGNQPQHF
TRBV15	TRBJ2-7	TRBD1	CATSRDPGQGTYEQYF
TRBV21-1	TRBJ2-7	-	CASSTPSYEQYF
TRBV7-3	TRBJ2-7	-	CASSLNGPGMGEQYF
TRBV4-3	TRBJ2-7	-	CASSQDQSGGGKSYEQYF
TRBV19	TRBJ1-3	-	CASSMWTDISGNTIYF
TRBV7-2	TRBJ2-1	TRBD2	CASSPYSGRGNYNEQFF
TRBV6-1	TRBJ2-7	TRBD1	CASSEAGTGGYEQYF
TRBV19	TRBJ2-5	TRBD2	CTRTSQETQYF
TRBV24-1	TRBJ2-1	-	CATNKVGGSDEQFF
TRBV7-2	TRBJ2-7	TRBD2	CASSWGAGRRAAYEQYF
TRBV19	TRBJ2-7	TRBD1	CASREDHRGEQYF
TRBV5-4	TRBJ2-5	TRBD2	CASNRGLAEETQYF
TRBV28	TRBJ2-1	-	CASSLATEDWGEQFF
TRBV6-1	TRBJ2-5	-	CASSENGVETQYF
TRBV7-9	TRBJ2-5	TRBD2	CASSASRGLAGETQYF
TRBV28	TRBJ1-1	-	CASSLSGVGTEAFF
TRBV7-2	TRBJ2-7	-	CASSFYICSAETESAYEQYF
TRBV27	TRBJ2-7	-	CASSAGGYEQYF
TRBV27	TRBJ1-1	-	CASSSLGGNTEAFF
TRBV28	TRBJ2-1	TRBD2	CATKRTSGSYNEQFF
TRBV6-5	TRBJ1-2	TRBD1	CASSSLGQDGYTF
TRBV19	TRBJ1-2	TRBD1	CASSIGGTDRGNGYTF
TRBV5-4	TRBJ2-3	TRBD2	CASSQTLTSGSGDTQYF
TRBV11-2	TRBJ2-7	TRBD2	CASSLDGGGRVLF
TRBV2	TRBJ2-5	TRBD1	CASARGQETQYF
TRBV6-5	TRBJ1-2	TRBD1	CASSSWDRGYGNGYTF
TRBV27	TRBJ2-7	-	CASSATPGAISYEQYF
TRBV7-9	TRBJ2-7	-	CASSLARLDGQYF
TRBV4-2	TRBJ2-1	-	CASSQVDSEQFF
TRBV7-9	TRBJ2-1	TRBD2	CASRPTSGRYNEQFF
TRBV7-3	TRBJ2-1	TRBD1	CASSLTSGGSYNEQFF
TRBV19	TRBJ2-1	TRBD2	CASSISSGWGDEQFF
TRBV6-4	TRBJ1-2	-	CASNLTVGYGYTF
TRBV15	TRBJ2-4	TRBD1	CATSLGGVLLGQYF
TRBV6-1	TRBJ2-7	TRBD2	CASSPGTSYYEQYF
TRBV7-7	TRBJ2-3	TRBD2	CASSPSLLAGDPTDTQYF
TRBV4-2	TRBJ2-3	TRBD2	CASSQESVLAGGSDTQYF
TRBV6-1	TRBJ1-2	-	CASSEVWGPNYGYTF
TRBV10-3	TRBJ2-1	TRBD1	CAISEPGQGTYNEQFF